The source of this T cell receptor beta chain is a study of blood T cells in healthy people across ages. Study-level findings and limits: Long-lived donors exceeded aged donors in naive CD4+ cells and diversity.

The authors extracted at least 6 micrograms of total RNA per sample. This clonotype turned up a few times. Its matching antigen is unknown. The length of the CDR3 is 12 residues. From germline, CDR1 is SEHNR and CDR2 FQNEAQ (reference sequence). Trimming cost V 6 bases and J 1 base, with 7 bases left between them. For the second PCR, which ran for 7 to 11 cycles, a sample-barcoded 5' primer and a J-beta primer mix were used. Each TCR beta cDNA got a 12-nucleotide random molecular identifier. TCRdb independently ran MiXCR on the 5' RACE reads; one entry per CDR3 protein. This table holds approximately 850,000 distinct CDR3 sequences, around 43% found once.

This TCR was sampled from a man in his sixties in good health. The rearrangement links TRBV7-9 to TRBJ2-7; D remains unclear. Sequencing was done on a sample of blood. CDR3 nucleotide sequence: TGTGCCAGCAGGGTAGGGTCCTACGAGCAGTACTTC. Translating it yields CASRVGSYEQYF.